This T cell receptor (beta chain) came from a study of control samples from healthy donors and cancer patients. Sequencing was performed with immunoSEQ multiplex PCR; in TCRdb, only in-frame clones are kept and a portion is missing. This table holds 65,000 to 100,000 clones, 91% found once. The CDR3 sequence is 14 residues long. The junction had 7 bases not matched to a gene; V was cut back by 5 bases and J by 6 bases. Germline V CDR1 and CDR2: SGHTA, FQGNSA. The receptor was derived from a middle-aged man in good health. V and J are TRBV7-2 and TRBJ2-1; TRBD1 matches 7 bases. The sample taken for sequencing was blood. For the CDR3, the DNA is TGTGCCAGCAGCACGTATTCAGGGGGCAATGAGCAGTTCTTC. This sequence encodes CASSTYSGGNEQFF. Supplemented by reference TRBV7-2 and TRBJ2-1, the full variable domain reads GAGVSQSPSNKVTEKGKDVELRCDPISGHTALYWYRQSLGQGLEFLIYFQGNSAPDKSGLPSDRFSAERTGGSVSTLTIQRTQQEDSAVYLCASSTYSGGNEQFFGPGTRLTVL.